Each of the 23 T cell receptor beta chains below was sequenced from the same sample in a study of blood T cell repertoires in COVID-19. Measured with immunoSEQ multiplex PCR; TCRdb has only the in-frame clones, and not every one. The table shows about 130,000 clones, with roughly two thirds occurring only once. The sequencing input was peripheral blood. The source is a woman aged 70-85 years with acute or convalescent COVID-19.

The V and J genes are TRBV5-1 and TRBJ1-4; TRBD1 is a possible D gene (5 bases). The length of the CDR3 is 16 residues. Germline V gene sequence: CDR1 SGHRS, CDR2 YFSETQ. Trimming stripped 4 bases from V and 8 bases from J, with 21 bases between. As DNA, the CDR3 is TGCGCCAGCAGCCCCGGGGGGGGTGGCGGGACGGAAAAACTGTTTTTT. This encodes CASSPGGGGGTEKLFF. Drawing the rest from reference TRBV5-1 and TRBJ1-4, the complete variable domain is KAGVTQTPRYLIKTRGQQVTLSCSPISGHRSVSWYQQTPGQGLQFLFEYFSETQRNKGNFPGRFSGRQFSNSRSEMNVSTLELGDSALYLCASSPGGGGGTEKLFFGSGTQLSVL.

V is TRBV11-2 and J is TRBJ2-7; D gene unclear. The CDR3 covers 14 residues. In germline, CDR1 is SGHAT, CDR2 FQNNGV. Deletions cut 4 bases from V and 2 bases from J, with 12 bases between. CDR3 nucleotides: TGTGCCAGCAGCTCCGAGATTGAGGCCTACGAGCAGTACTTC. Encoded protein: CASSSEIEAYEQYF.

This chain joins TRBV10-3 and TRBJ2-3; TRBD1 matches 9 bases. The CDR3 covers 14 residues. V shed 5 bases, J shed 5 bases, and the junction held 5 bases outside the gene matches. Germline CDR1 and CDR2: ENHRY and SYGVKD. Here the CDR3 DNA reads TGTGCCATCAGTAAGACAGGGGGAAGAGATACGCAGTATTTT. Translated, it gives CAISKTGGRDTQYF.

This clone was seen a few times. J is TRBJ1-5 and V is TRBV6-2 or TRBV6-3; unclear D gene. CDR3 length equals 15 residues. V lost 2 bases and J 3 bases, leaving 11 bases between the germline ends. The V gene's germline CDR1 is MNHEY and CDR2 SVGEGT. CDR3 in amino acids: CASSYVRAYNQPQHF. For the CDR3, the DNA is TGTGCCAGCAGTTACGTCCGAGCGTACAATCAGCCCCAGCATTTT.

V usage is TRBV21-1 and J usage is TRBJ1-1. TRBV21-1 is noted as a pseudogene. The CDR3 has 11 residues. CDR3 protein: CASSPRGWTFF. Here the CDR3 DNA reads TGTGCCAGCAGCCCCCGGGGTTGGACTTTCTTT.

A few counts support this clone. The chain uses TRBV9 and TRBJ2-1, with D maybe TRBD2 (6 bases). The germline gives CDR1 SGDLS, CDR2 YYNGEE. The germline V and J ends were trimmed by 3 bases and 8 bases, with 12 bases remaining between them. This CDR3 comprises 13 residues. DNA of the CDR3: TGTGCCAGCAGCGCACCCGCTAGCGATGAGCAGTTCTTC. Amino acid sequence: CASSAPASDEQFF.

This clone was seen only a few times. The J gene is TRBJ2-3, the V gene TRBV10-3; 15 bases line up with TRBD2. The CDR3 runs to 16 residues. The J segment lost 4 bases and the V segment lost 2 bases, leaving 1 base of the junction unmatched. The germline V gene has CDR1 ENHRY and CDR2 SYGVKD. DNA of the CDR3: TGTGCCATCAGTGAGAGGACTAGCGGGAGGGCAGATACGCAGTATTTT. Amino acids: CAISERTSGRADTQYF.

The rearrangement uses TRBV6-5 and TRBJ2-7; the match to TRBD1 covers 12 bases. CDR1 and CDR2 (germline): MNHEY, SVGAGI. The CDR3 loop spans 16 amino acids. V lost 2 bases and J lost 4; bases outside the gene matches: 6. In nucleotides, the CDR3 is TGTGCCAGCAGTTACACCCCGGGACAGGGGGCTTACGAGCAGTACTTC. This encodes CASSYTPGQGAYEQYF.

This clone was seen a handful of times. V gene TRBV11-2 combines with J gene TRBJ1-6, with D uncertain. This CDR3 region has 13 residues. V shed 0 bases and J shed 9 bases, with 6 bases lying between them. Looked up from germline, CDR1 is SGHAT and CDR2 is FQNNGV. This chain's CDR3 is CASSLEFSSPLHF. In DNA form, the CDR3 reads TGTGCCAGCAGCTTAGAGTTTAGTTCACCCCTCCACTTT.

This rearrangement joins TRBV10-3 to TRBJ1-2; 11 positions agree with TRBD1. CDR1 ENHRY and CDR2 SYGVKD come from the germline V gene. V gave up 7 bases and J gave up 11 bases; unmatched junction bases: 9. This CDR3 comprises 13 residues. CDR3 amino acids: CAITQGQGAGYTF. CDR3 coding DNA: TGTGCCATCACCCAAGGACAGGGGGCGGGTTACACCTTC.

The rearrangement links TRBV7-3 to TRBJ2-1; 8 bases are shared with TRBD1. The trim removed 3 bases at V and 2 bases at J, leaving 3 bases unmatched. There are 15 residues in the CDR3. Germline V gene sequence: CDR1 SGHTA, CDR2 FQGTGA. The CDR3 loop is CASSLWTGPYNEQFF. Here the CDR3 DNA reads TGTGCCAGCAGCTTGTGGACAGGGCCCTACAATGAGCAGTTCTTC. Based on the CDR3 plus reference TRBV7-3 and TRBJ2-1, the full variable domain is GAGVSQTPSNKVTEKGKYVELRCDPISGHTALYWYRQSLGQGPEFLIYFQGTGAADDSGLPNDRFFAVRPEGSVSTLKIQRTERGDSAVYLCASSLWTGPYNEQFFGPGTRLTVL.

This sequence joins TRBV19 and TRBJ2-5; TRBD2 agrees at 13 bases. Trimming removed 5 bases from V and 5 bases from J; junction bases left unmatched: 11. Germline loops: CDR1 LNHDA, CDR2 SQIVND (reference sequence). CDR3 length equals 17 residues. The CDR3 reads CASSGRPGLAGRETQYF. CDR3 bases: TGTGCCAGTAGTGGACGCCCGGGACTAGCGGGAAGGGAGACCCAGTACTTC.

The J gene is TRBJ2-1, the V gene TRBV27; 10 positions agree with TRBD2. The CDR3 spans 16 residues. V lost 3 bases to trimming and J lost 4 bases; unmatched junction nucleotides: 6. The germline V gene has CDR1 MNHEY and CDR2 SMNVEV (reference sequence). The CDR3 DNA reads TGTGCCAGCAGTTTCGGACTAGCGGCCCCTTACAATGAGCAGTTCTTC. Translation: CASSFGLAAPYNEQFF.

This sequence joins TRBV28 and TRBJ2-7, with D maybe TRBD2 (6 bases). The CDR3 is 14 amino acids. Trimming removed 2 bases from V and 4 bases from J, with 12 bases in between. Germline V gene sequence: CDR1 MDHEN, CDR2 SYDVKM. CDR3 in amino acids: CASSLHPGLYEQYF. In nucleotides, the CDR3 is TGTGCCAGCAGTTTACACCCCGGACTATACGAGCAGTACTTC.

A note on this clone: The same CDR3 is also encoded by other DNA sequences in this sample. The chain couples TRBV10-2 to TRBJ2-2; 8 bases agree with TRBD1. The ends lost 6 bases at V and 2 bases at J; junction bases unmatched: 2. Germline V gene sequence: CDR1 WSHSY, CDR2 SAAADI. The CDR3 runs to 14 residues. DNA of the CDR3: TGCGCCAGCAGCGCAGGGGGCAACACCGGGGAGCTGTTTTTT. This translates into CASSAGGNTGELFF.

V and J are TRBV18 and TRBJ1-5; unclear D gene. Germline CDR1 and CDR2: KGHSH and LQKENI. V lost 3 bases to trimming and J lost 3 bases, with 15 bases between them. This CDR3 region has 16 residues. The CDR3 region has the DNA TGTGCCAGCTCACCCGAAGCAGGAAGCTACAATCAGCCCCAGCATTTT. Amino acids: CASSPEAGSYNQPQHF.

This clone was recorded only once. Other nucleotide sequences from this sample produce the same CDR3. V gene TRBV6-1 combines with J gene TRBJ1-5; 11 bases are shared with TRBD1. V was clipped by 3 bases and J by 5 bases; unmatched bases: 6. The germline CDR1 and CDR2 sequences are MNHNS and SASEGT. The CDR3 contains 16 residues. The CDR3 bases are TGTGCCAGCAGTGACCGGACAGGGGGCTTCGATCAGCCCCAGCATTTT. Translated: CASSDRTGGFDQPQHF.

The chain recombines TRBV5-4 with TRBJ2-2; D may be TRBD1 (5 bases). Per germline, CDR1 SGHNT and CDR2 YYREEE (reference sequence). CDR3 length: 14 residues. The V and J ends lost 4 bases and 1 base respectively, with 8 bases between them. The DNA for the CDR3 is TGTGCCAGCAGCACAGGACGGAACACCGGGGAGCTGTTTTTT. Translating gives CASSTGRNTGELFF. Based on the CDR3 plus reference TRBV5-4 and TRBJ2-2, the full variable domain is ETGVTQSPTHLIKTRGQQVTLRCSSQSGHNTVSWYQQALGQGPQFIFQYYREEENGRGNFPPRFSGLQFPNYSSELNVNALELDDSALYLCASSTGRNTGELFFGEGSRLTVL.

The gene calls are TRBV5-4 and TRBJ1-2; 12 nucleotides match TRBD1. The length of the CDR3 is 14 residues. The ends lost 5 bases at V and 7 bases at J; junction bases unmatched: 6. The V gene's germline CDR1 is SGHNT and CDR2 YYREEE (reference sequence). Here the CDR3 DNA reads TGTGCCAGCAGTTGGGACAGGGGGCAGAGTGGCTACACCTTC. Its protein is CASSWDRGQSGYTF. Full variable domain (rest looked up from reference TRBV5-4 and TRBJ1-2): ETGVTQSPTHLIKTRGQQVTLRCSSQSGHNTVSWYQQALGQGPQFIFQYYREEENGRGNFPPRFSGLQFPNYSSELNVNALELDDSALYLCASSWDRGQSGYTFGSGTRLTVV.

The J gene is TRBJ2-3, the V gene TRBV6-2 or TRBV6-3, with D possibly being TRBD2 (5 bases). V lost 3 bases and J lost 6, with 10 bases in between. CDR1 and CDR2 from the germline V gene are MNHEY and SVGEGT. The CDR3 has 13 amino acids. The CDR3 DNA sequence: TGTGCCAGCAGTTATTCGACGGGGGATACGCAGTATTTT. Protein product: CASSYSTGDTQYF.

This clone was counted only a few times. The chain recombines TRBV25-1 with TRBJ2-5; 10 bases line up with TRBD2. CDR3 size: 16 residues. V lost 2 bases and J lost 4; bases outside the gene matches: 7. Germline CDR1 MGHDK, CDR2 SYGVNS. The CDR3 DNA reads TGTGCCAGCAGTGAAACCGATAGCGGGAGGATAGAGACCCAGTACTTC. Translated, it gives CASSETDSGRIETQYF.

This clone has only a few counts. CDR3: CASRRTGKSSYNEQFF. Written as DNA, the CDR3 is TGTGCCAGCAGGCGGACAGGGAAGAGCTCCTACAATGAGCAGTTCTTC. The chain recombines TRBV2 with TRBJ2-1; 8 bases are shared with TRBD1. This CDR3 has 16 amino acids. CDR1 SNHLY and CDR2 FYNNEI come from the germline V gene. With 6 bases clipped from V and 0 bases from J, the junction kept 7 bases outside the gene matches. Combining the CDR3 with reference TRBV2 and TRBJ2-1 gives the whole variable domain EPEVTQTPSHQVTQMGQEVILRCVPISNHLYFYWYRQILGQKVEFLVSFYNNEISEKSEIFDDQFSVERPDGSNFTLKIRSTKLEDSAMYFCASRRTGKSSYNEQFFGPGTRLTVL.

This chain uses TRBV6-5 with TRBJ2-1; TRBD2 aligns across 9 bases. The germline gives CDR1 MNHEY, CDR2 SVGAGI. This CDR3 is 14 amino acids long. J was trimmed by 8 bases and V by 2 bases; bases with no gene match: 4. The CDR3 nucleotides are TGTGCCAGCAGTTACCCTGGACTAGCGCATGAGCAGTTCTTC. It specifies CASSYPGLAHEQFF.